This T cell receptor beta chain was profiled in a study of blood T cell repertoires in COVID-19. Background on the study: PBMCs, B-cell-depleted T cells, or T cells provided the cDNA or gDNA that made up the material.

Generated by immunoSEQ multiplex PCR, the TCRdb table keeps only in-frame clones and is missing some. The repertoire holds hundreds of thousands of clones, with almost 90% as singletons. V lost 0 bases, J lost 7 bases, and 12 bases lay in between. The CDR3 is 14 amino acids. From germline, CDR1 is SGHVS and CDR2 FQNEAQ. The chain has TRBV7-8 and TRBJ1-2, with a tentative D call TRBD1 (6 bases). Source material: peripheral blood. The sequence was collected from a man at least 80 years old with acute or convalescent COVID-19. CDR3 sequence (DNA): TGTGCCAGCAGCTTAGCATACAGGGAGGGTGGCTACACCTTC. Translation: CASSLAYREGGYTF.